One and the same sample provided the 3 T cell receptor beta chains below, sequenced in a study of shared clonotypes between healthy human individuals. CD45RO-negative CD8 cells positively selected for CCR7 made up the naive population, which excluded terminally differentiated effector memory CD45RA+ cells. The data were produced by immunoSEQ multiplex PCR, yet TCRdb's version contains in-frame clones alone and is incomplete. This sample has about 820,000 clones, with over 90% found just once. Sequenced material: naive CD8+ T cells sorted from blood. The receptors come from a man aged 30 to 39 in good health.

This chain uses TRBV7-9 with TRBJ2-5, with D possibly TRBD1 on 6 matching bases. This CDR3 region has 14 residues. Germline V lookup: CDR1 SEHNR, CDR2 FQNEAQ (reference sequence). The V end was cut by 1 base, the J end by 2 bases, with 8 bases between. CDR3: CASSLGRGQETQYF. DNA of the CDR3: TGTGCCAGCAGCTTAGGCAGGGGACAAGAGACCCAGTACTTC.

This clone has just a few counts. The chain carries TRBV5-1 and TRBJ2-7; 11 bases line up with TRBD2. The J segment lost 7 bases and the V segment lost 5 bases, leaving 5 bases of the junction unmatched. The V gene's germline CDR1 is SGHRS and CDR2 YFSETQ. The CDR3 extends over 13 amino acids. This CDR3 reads CASRLAGGGEQYF. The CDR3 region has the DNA TGCGCCAGCAGGCTAGCGGGAGGTGGGGAGCAGTACTTC.

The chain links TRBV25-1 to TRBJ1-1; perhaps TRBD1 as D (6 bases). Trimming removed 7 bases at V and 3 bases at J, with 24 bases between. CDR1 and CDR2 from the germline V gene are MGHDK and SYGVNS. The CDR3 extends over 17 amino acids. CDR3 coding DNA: TGTGCCAGCAAGAGTAACAGGGCGTCCCTTGTGGACACTGAAGCTTTCTTT. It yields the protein CASKSNRASLVDTEAFF. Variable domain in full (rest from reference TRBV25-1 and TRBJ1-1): EADIYQTPRYLVIGTGKKITLECSQTMGHDKMYWYQQDPGMELHLIHYSYGVNSTEKGDLSSESTVSRIRTEHFPLTLESARPSHTSQYLCASKSNRASLVDTEAFFGQGTRLTVV.